This T cell receptor beta chain was profiled in a study of blood T cell repertoires in COVID-19. This CDR3 spans 13 amino acids. Germline V gives CDR1 WSHSY, CDR2 SAAADI. Trimming took 6 bases from V and 2 from J, leaving 11 bases between them. Original handling: How many nucleated cells were present was estimated from reference gene primer amplification. Sequencing was performed with immunoSEQ multiplex PCR; in TCRdb, only in-frame clones are kept and a portion is missing. V and J calls and clone size come straight from that table; D and trimming were deduced from the DNA. The table lists some 130,000 clones, more than 80% of them singletons, with about 4.3% in the top ten.

The chain has TRBV10-2 and TRBJ2-7; a possible D gene is TRBD1 (5 bases). The specimen sequenced was peripheral blood. The source of this sequence is a human donor in a cohort sampled during active COVID-19. DNA for the CDR3: TGCGCCAGCAGAGTGGACAATACCTACGAGCAGTACGTC. This codes for CASRVDNTYEQYV.